This T cell receptor beta chain is drawn from a study of blood T cell repertoires in COVID-19 (dated by TCRdb to the early 2020s). Background for the entire study: Samples covering the acute and convalescent phases of COVID-19 were provided by collaborators in the United States, Italy and Spain. The prospective study material was composed of cDNA or gDNA derived from T cells, B-cell-depleted T cells, or PBMCs. Subjects who had been exposed to COVID-19, were actively infected with it, or had recovered from it provided the deeply sampled blood TCRbeta repertoires that made up the dataset. The repertoires were released in a freely available public database meant as a resource for research on the immune response to SARS-CoV-2. Samples were obtained from the ongoing ImmuneRACE study (first 160 participants) and from some 1,200 subjects provided by 6 global collaborators. Sample metadata almost always included a de-identified subject ID, COVID-19 status, age in years and sex. Where HLA class I and class II types were available, the types were taken from metadata supplied by the sample provider, not from assay-based typing.

TCRbeta CDR3 regions were amplified from genomic DNA using the immunoSEQ Assay, a bias-controlled multiplex PCR. In the original analysis: Within the assay, amplification of reference gene primers was used to estimate how many nucleated cells each sample contained. Sequence reads were collapsed and filtered to measure the absolute abundance of every unique TCRbeta CDR3 rearrangement. Productive Simpson clonality was computed per sample as the square root of Simpson's diversity index over productive rearrangements. Here the immuneACCESS table is served through TCRdb, limited to in-frame sequences with V and J called. Missing clones are a known gap in these copies; in checked studies unresolved V genes cover under half, and the rest lacks a known reason. That table gives V, J and clone size, and the DNA gave D and trimming. The sample records about 180,000 clones, approximately 88% of which are singletons. Of the sample, about 7% falls within the top ten clones.

In Seattle, one collaborating source enrolled patients while the infection was active and tracked those patients longitudinally over the course of disease. Collaborating institutions collected whole blood in K2EDTA tubes following their own protocols. For TCRbeta analysis, collaborator samples were shipped as frozen whole blood, as isolated PBMCs, or as DNA extracted from either sample type. As for this clone: Its recognized antigen is unknown. Sequence at one end of the junction differs from germline and may be a read error.

Paper-wide results and their limitations: How much clinical and demographic metadata was included differed by source and by participant, and the metadata was provided uncurated.

The CDR3, from cysteine to tryptophan, totals 12 residues. Just CDR3 DNA is preserved here, 36 bases in frame from base 1. Sequences SGDLS (CDR1) and YYNGEE (CDR2) are obtained from the germline V gene. The TCR sequence derives from a woman aged 35 to 49 with COVID-19, enrolled during active disease. The chain was built from TRBV9 and TRBJ2-7, and perhaps TRBD2 as D gene, on 5 matching bases. The material sequenced was peripheral blood. The nucleotide sequence is given as TGTGCCAGCAGCGTAGGGAGTCGGACTCCCGGTTGG. It is translated as CASSVGSRTPGW.